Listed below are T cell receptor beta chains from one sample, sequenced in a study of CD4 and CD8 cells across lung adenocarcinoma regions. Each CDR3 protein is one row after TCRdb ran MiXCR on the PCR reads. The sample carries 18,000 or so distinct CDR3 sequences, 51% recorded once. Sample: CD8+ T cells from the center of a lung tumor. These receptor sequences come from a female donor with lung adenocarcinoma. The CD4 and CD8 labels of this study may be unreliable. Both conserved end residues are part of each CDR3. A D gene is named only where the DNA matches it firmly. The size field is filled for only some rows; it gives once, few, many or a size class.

DNA: TGTGCCAGCAGTTATACTCCGAGTGGAGCAATGAACACTGAAGCTTTCTTT; CDR3: CASSYTPSGAMNTEAFF; D: NA; size: NA; J: TRBJ1-1; V: TRBV6-5
DNA: TGTGCCAGCAGTGAGGGGGGGGGGGGACCGGACCCAGATACGCAGTATTTT; CDR3: CASSEGGGGPDPDTQYF; D: TRBD2; size: NA; J: TRBJ2-3; V: TRBV6-1
DNA: TGTGCCAGCAAGGCACAGGGGGCTCGGTTGGATACGCAGTATTTT; CDR3: CASKAQGARLDTQYF; D: TRBD1; size: few; J: TRBJ2-3; V: TRBV6-1
DNA: TGTGCCAGCAGCTTAGTGACAGGGGCGTACGAGACCCAGTACTTC; CDR3: CASSLVTGAYETQYF; D: TRBD1; size: many; J: TRBJ2-5; V: TRBV11-2
DNA: TGTGCCAGCAGTTGGGGCCCTAACTATGGCTACACCTTC; CDR3: CASSWGPNYGYTF; D: NA; size: NA; J: TRBJ1-2; V: TRBV6-5
DNA: TGTGCCAGCAGCTCGGGGGGGGCAAGCAAAGACACGCAGTACTTC; CDR3: CASSSGGASKDTQYF; D: TRBD2; size: NA; J: TRBJ2-7; V: TRBV27
DNA: TGTGCCAGCAGCCAAGATAACCTAGCGGGGGATAGGGAGACCCAGTTCTTC; CDR3: CASSQDNLAGDRETQFF; D: TRBD2; size: NA; J: TRBJ2-1; V: TRBV3-1
DNA: TGTGCCAGCAGTGAAACTTGGGGGCTGAGCACTGAAGCTTTCTTT; CDR3: CASSETWGLSTEAFF; D: NA; size: NA; J: TRBJ1-1; V: TRBV6-1
DNA: TGTGCCAGCAGTGTCAAAGGGCACACTGAAGCTTTCTTT; CDR3: CASSVKGHTEAFF; D: NA; size: few; J: TRBJ1-1; V: TRBV6-1
DNA: TGTGCCAGCAGCGTAGGATCGGGACAGGGGAACACTGAAGCTTTCTTT; CDR3: CASSVGSGQGNTEAFF; D: TRBD1; size: many; J: TRBJ1-1; V: TRBV9
DNA: TGTGCCAGCAGGGGAGTGGGGGGGGGGGTCACAGATACGCAGTATTTT; CDR3: CASRGVGGGVTDTQYF; D: TRBD2; size: NA; J: TRBJ2-3; V: TRBV27